This T cell receptor (beta chain) originates from a study of T cells after somatic rescue of genetic block. Clones were read by immunoSEQ multiplex PCR, and TCRdb kept only the in-frame ones, dropping some. Here the sample spans around 67,000 clones, approximately 91% being singletons. The junction had 14 bases not matched to a gene; V was cut back by 1 base and J by 12 bases. CDR3 length equals 18 residues. Germline CDR1 and CDR2: KGHSH and LQKENI. This clone is a singleton in its sample. Sequencing used peripheral blood mononuclear cells (PBMCs). This TCR derives from a man aged 25 to 40. The chain links TRBV18 to TRBJ2-1, with 14 bases fitting TRBD2. The CDR3 is CASSPQGLAGGKVRGQFF. CDR3 DNA: TGTGCCAGCTCACCACAAGGACTAGCGGGAGGCAAGGTCAGGGGGCAGTTCTTC.